These 14 T cell receptor beta chains came from one sample sequenced in a study of CXCR3-negative and CXCR3-positive naive CD8 T cells. The study made its TRB cDNA libraries by 5' RACE, adding UMI labels. TCRdb re-called the 5' RACE reads; every CDR3 protein appears as one record, without DNA. The table for this sample gives some 130,000 distinct CDR3 sequences. Sequencing used naive CXCR3- CD8+ T cells from blood. As to subset: CD45RO-CCR7+CD27+CD95- naive CD8+ T cells lacking CXCR3 (TNR3-). These receptors all stem from a human donor in good health. Some clones in this sample may be carry-over from other donors' samples.

This chain links TRBV7-6 with TRBJ2-7. Per germline, CDR1 SGHVS and CDR2 FNYEAQ. The CDR3 extends over 14 amino acids. The CDR3 sequence is CASSLVGGSYEQYF.

This chain uses TRBV19 with TRBJ2-2; TCRdb picks TRBD1, but there is no DNA to check that call. Germline V CDR1 and CDR2: LNHDA, SQIVND (reference sequence). The CDR3 is 14 residues long. The CDR3 is CATLRDTYTGELFF.

The rearrangement links TRBV7-9 to TRBJ1-2; TCRdb indicates TRBD1, and absent DNA this call remains unverified. The length of the CDR3 is 17 residues. Germline V gene sequence: CDR1 SEHNR, CDR2 FQNEAQ (reference sequence). The CDR3: CASSPRDRGPVNYGYTF.

The CDR3 sequence is CSVEVVGTGKSEQYF. The chain employs TRBV29-1 and TRBJ2-7; the D call from TCRdb, TRBD1, cannot be confirmed without DNA. CDR3 size: 15 residues. Germline V lookup: CDR1 SQVTM, CDR2 ANQGSEA.

The V call is TRBV29-1, the J call TRBJ2-7. The germline gives CDR1 SQVTM, CDR2 ANQGSEA. The CDR3 covers 13 residues. The CDR3 reads CSVEDNQAYEQYF.

This chain links TRBV4-1 with TRBJ2-2; TCRdb gives TRBD1 as the D gene, but with no DNA this cannot be confirmed. Per the germline V gene, CDR1 is MGHRA and CDR2 is YSYEKL. The CDR3 consists of 15 residues. CDR3 amino acids: CASSQGQGRGGELFF.

The J gene is TRBJ1-1, the V gene TRBV12-3 or TRBV12-4; TCRdb's assignment of TRBD1 cannot be checked, as there is no DNA. The CDR3 runs to 14 residues. The chain's CDR3 is CASSLEAGGGEAFF.

The chain has TRBV7-2 and TRBJ2-7; the TCRdb call, TRBD1, lacks DNA for checking. CDR3 size: 14 residues. The germline V gene has CDR1 SGHTA and CDR2 FQGNSA. CDR3 amino acids: CASSLAGGPGEQYF.

V gene TRBV6-2 or TRBV6-3 combines with J gene TRBJ2-1; TCRdb's assignment of TRBD2 cannot be checked, as there is no DNA. CDR3 length: 16 residues. The V gene's germline CDR1 is MNHEY and CDR2 SVGEGT. The CDR3 sequence: CASSYSKTSGGQEQFF.

The chain recombines TRBV29-1 with TRBJ1-4. Germline CDR1 SQVTM, CDR2 ANQGSEA. This CDR3 is 12 amino acids long. CDR3 in amino acids: CSARENNEKLFF.

V gene TRBV12-3 or TRBV12-4 combines with J gene TRBJ2-1. This CDR3 region has 13 residues. The CDR3 here is CASSFSGPNEQFF.

V and J are TRBV24-1 and TRBJ1-1. Germline V gene sequence: CDR1 KGHDR, CDR2 SFDVKD. The CDR3 is made up of 11 amino acids. CDR3 protein: CATRGGTEAFF.

The chain is built from TRBV11-1 and TRBJ2-7; TCRdb's assignment of TRBD1 cannot be checked, as there is no DNA. The CDR3 covers 11 residues. In germline, CDR1 is SGHAT, CDR2 FQDESV (reference sequence). CDR3 loop: CASSPHGVQYF.

The chain is built from TRBV2 and TRBJ2-3; TCRdb selects TRBD1, and the lack of DNA leaves this call unchecked. Germline assignment: CDR1 SNHLY and CDR2 FYNNEI. This CDR3 spans 13 amino acids. The chain's CDR3 is CASSPPRGDTQYF.